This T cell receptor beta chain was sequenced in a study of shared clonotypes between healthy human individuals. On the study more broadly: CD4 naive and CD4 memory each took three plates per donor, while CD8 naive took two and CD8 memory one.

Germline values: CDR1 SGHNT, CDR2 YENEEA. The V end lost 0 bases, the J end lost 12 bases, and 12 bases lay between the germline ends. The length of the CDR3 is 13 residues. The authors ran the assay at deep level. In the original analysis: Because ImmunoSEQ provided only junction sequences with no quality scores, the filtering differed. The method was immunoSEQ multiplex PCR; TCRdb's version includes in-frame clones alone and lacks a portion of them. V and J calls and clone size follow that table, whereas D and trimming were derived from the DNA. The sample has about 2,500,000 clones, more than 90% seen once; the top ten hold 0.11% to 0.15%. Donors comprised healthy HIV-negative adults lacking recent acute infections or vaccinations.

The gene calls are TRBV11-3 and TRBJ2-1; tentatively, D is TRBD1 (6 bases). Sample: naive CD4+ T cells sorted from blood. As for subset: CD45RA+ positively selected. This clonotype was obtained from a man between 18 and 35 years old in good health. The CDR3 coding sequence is TGTGCCAGCAGCTTAGATCTCAGGGGCCGGCAGTTCTTC. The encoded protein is CASSLDLRGRQFF.